A selection of T cell receptor beta chains follows, all from one sample in a study of glioma-infiltrating T cells. TCRdb re-analysed the multiplex PCR reads in MiXCR, keeping a single row per CDR3 protein. The sample lists some 4,700 distinct CDR3 sequences; under 25% were seen once. Sequencing was performed on glioma tissue, nonneoplastic brain tissue, or PBMCs (not recorded which). All receptors come from a human donor with low-grade glioma or glioblastoma, undergoing nonglioma brain surgery, or in good health (not recorded which). The CDR3 runs from the conserved cysteine through the conserved F or W. The order of the fields is J gene, V gene, clone size, D gene, CDR3 DNA, CDR3 protein. D genes are given only for firm matches. Only part of the rows carry a size: once, few, many, or a class if the clone is expanded.

>TRBJ1-1|TRBV29-1|once|.
TGCAGCGTTGAAATTTCAGGGAGGACTGAAGATTTCTTT
CSVEISGRTEDFF
>TRBJ2-3|TRBV20-1|once|TRBD1
TGCATTGCTAGACCTTTAGAGGCAGACAGGGGGCTAAACACAGATACGCAGTATTTT
CIARPLEADRGLNTDTQYF
>TRBJ2-2|TRBV2|many|TRBD2
TGTGCCAGCAGTGTCCTCCCCGGGGGGGGCGACACCGGGGAGCTGTTTTTT
CASSVLPGGGDTGELFF
>TRBJ1-1|TRBV28|medium-sized|.
TGTGCCAGCAGAACTTCAGGGTCTATGAACACTGAAGCTTTCTTT
CASRTSGSMNTEAFF
>TRBJ2-3|TRBV6-1|medium-sized|.
TGTGCCAGCAGTGAATATCTACCAGAGACGCAGTATTTT
CASSEYLPETQYF
>TRBJ2-7|TRBV12-3/TRBV12-4|many|TRBD1
TGTGCCAGCAGCCCCACAGGGGGCATCCACGAGCAGTACTTC
CASSPTGGIHEQYF
>TRBJ1-3|TRBV25-1|.|.
TGTGCCAGCAGTGAGGACTCTGGAAACACCATGTACTTT
CASSEDSGNTMYF
>TRBJ2-3|TRBV5-4|large|.
TGTGCCAGCAAGGCGGACTACACAGATACGCAGTATTTT
CASKADYTDTQYF
>TRBJ2-7|TRBV9|.|TRBD1
TGTGCCAGCAGCACGAACGGACAGGGAAACTCCTACGAGCAGTACTTC
CASSTNGQGNSYEQYF
>TRBJ2-2|TRBV6-1|medium-sized|.
TGTGCCAGCAGTCTTGGGGGCGAGGCCGGGGAGCTGTTTTTT
CASSLGGEAGELFF
>TRBJ2-3|TRBV4-2|many|.
TGTGCCAGCAGCCAAGAATCCCTATTTAGCACAGATACGCAGTATTTT
CASSQESLFSTDTQYF
>TRBJ1-6|TRBV5-1|medium-sized|.
TGCGCCAGCAGCTTGGAGCCGGGGGCTTATAATTCACCCCTCCACTTT
CASSLEPGAYNSPLHF
>TRBJ1-5|TRBV7-9|medium-sized|.
TGTGCCAGCAGCTTAGCGATAGGGAGCAATCAGCCCCAGCATTTT
CASSLAIGSNQPQHF
>TRBJ1-1|TRBV4-1|medium-sized|TRBD1
TGCGCCAGCAGCCAAGTCCAGGGGGACACTGAAGCTTTCTTT
CASSQVQGDTEAFF
>TRBJ2-5|TRBV28|medium-sized|.
TGTGCCAGCAGTTTATTAGGGGGGCAGAATCAAGAGACCCAGTACTTC
CASSLLGGQNQETQYF
>TRBJ2-7|TRBV6-1|.|TRBD2
TGTGCCGGCAGAGAGACGGGACTAGCGGGGGGCGAGCAGTACTTC
CAGRETGLAGGEQYF
>TRBJ2-5|TRBV4-1|.|TRBD1
TGCGCCAGCCGAGGGGACAGGGGATCCCAAGAGACCCAGTACTTC
CASRGDRGSQETQYF
>TRBJ1-2|TRBV20-1|medium-sized|.
TGCAGTGCTAGAGATCGGGCGGGCGAATATGGCTACACCTTC
CSARDRAGEYGYTF
>TRBJ1-1|TRBV3-1|.|.
TGTGCCAGCAGCCAAGATTTGACAATGCTCACGAACACTGAAGCTTCCTTT
CASSQDLTMLTNTEASF
>TRBJ2-7|TRBV4-1|medium-sized|TRBD2
TGCGCCAGCAGCCAAGGGACTAGCGGGGGGGCCTACGAGCAGTACTTC
CASSQGTSGGAYEQYF
>TRBJ2-1|TRBV25-1|medium-sized|TRBD1
TGTGCCAGCAGTGATCTTGATGGGACAGAAGGGCAGTTCTTC
CASSDLDGTEGQFF
>TRBJ2-1|TRBV14|medium-sized|.
TGTGCCAGCAGCACCCCAGAGGCGTACAATGAGCAGTTCTTC
CASSTPEAYNEQFF
>TRBJ2-7|TRBV5-1|many|.
TGCGCCAGCAGCTCATACCTAGGGACCGACTACGAGCAGTACTTC
CASSSYLGTDYEQYF
>TRBJ2-3|TRBV5-5|many|.
TGTGCCAGCAGTTCCGGACCGATGAGGAGCACAGATACGCAGTATTTT
CASSSGPMRSTDTQYF
>TRBJ2-1|TRBV5-6|.|.
TGTGCCAGCAGCTTGGTGGGGGGTGAGCAGTTCTTC
CASSLVGGEQFF
>TRBJ2-5|TRBV28|medium-sized|.
TGTGCCAGCAGCTCCACCGGGCCCCGCCAAGAGACCCAGTACTTC
CASSSTGPRQETQYF
>TRBJ1-1|TRBV7-9|medium-sized|.
TGTGCCAGCAGCCCCTCAGGGCGGACTGAAGCTTTCTTT
CASSPSGRTEAFF
>TRBJ1-6|TRBV19|many|.
TGTGCCAGTAGTGAGGGCAGCTCCTATAATTCACCCCTCCACTTT
CASSEGSSYNSPLHF